The 7 T cell receptor beta chains below all came from one sample that was sequenced in a study of T-cell memory formation after mild COVID-19. TCRdb processed the 5' RACE reads anew with MiXCR; each CDR3 protein has one entry. Here the sample spans approximately 300,000 distinct CDR3 sequences, about 15% being singletons. The sample comprised PBMCs or a T cell subset sorted from them (not recorded which). All receptors derive from a man aged 18 to 30 who had mild COVID-19 (a few samples of this study predate the infection). Cell type and time point are not known.

This clonotype has a count of ten or more. The rearrangement uses TRBV7-2 and TRBJ2-3; tentative D call: TRBD2 (7 bases). The CDR3 loop spans 13 amino acids. Germline V gene sequence: CDR1 SGHTA, CDR2 FQGNSA. V gave up 2 bases and J gave up 5 bases, with 8 bases separating them. The CDR3 here is CASSLRGGDTQYF. The CDR3 DNA is TGTGCCAGCAGCTTAAGGGGGGGAGATACGCAGTATTTT.

This clonotype was found many times. The CDR3 DNA sequence: TGTGCCAGCAGCTCGCTAGGTGCGGACTACGAGCAGTACTTC. As protein: CASSSLGADYEQYF. The chain recombines TRBV7-9 with TRBJ2-7; D is undetermined. Trimming stripped 4 bases from V and 3 bases from J, with 13 bases between. Germline lookup yields CDR1 SEHNR and CDR2 FQNEAQ (reference sequence). This CDR3 has 14 amino acids. The whole variable domain, remainder taken from reference TRBV7-9 and TRBJ2-7, is DTGVSQNPRHKITKRGQNVTFRCDPISEHNRLYWYRQTLGQGPEFLTYFQNEAQLEKSRLLSDRFSAERPKGSFSTLEIQRTEQGDSAMYLCASSSLGADYEQYFGPGTRLTVT.

The chain couples TRBV4-3 to TRBJ2-1; D not resolved. Per the germline V gene, CDR1 is LGHNA and CDR2 is YSLEER. This CDR3 contains 12 residues. The V gene lost 2 bases and the J gene lost 7 bases, with 6 bases spanning the gap. The CDR3 DNA follows: TGCGCCAGCAGCCAACTCAGAAATGAGCAGTTCTTC. Translation gives CASSQLRNEQFF.

The CDR3 coding sequence is TGTGCCAGCAGCAGGACTTCCCACCGGGAGACCCAGTACTTC. It codes for CASSRTSHRETQYF. The chain employs TRBV7-9 and TRBJ2-5; a possible D gene is TRBD2 (5 bases). CDR1 and CDR2 (germline): SEHNR, FQNEAQ (reference sequence). The length of the CDR3 is 14 residues. V was clipped by 5 bases and J by 5 bases, with 15 bases between them.

The chain couples TRBV7-2 to TRBJ1-5; D is uncertain. V was shortened by 2 bases and J by 2 bases, with 28 bases between the two germline ends. The CDR3 is 21 amino acids. Germline V CDR1 and CDR2: SGHTA, FQGNSA. The CDR3 loop is CASSLNDASVDGEYGNQPQHF. In DNA form, the CDR3 reads TGTGCCAGCAGCTTAAACGATGCCAGTGTGGATGGGGAGTATGGCAATCAGCCCCAGCATTTT.

This clonotype was seen only a few times. V gene TRBV12-3 or TRBV12-4 combines with J gene TRBJ2-5, with 10 bases matching TRBD1. The CDR3 is 16 amino acids. The ends lost 7 bases at V and 2 bases at J; junction bases unmatched: 10. CDR3 loop: CASTPSSGQGQETQYF. In DNA form, the CDR3 reads TGTGCCAGCACCCCCTCCTCGGGACAGGGGCAAGAGACCCAGTACTTC.

This chain connects TRBV7-2 to TRBJ2-3, with D uncertain. Germline-derived CDR1 and CDR2 are SGHTA and FQGNSA. The CDR3 loop spans 14 amino acids. Trimming cost V 1 base and J 3 bases, with 8 bases left between them. The chain's CDR3 is CASSLVSSTDTQYF. CDR3 sequence (DNA): TGTGCCAGCAGCTTAGTCAGTAGTACAGATACGCAGTATTTT.